Below are 20 T cell receptor beta chains sequenced from a single sample in a study of blood T cell repertoires in COVID-19. Profiling relied on immunoSEQ multiplex PCR, and the TCRdb table lists in-frame clones only, not all of them. Found here are 150,000 or so clones, around 89% of them singletons; the top ten hold 0.95% to 1.5%. The sequenced sample was PBMCs or T cells enriched from blood (not recorded which). Every receptor here comes from a woman younger than 45 with acute COVID-19.

The chain carries TRBV10-3 and TRBJ2-3; D not resolved. Germline CDR1 reads ENHRY; CDR2 reads SYGVKD. The CDR3 totals 13 residues. V was trimmed by 7 bases and J by 6 bases, leaving 14 bases between them. The CDR3 sequence is CAIKPPPSDTQYF. The CDR3 DNA is TGTGCCATCAAGCCCCCCCCCTCGGATACGCAGTATTTT.

The chain is built from TRBV30 and TRBJ1-4; tentative D call: TRBD1 (5 bases). This CDR3 is 17 amino acids long. Trimming removed 5 bases from V and 0 bases from J, with 19 bases in between. Germline V gene lookup returns CDR1 GTSNPN and CDR2 SVGIG (reference sequence). The CDR3 DNA reads as TGTGCCTGGCAACATCCCGGGGACTTTTCAACTAATGAAAAACTGTTTTTT. Translating it yields CAWQHPGDFSTNEKLFF. The full variable domain, completed using reference TRBV30 and TRBJ1-4, is SQTIHQWPATLVQPVGSPLSLECTVEGTSNPNLYWYRQAAGRGLQLLFYSVGIGQISSEVPQNLSASRPQDRQFILSSKKLLLSDSGFYLCAWQHPGDFSTNEKLFFGSGTQLSVL.

The chain employs TRBV10-3 and TRBJ2-7, with D possibly being TRBD2 (5 bases). Trimming removed 2 bases at V and 1 base at J, with 15 bases between. The CDR3 sequence is 16 residues long. Germline loops: CDR1 ENHRY, CDR2 SYGVKD. The CDR3 bases are TGTGCCATCAGTGAGGCGGGTGGCGCGATTTCCTACGAGCAGTACTTC. Translating it yields CAISEAGGAISYEQYF.

The chain employs TRBV19 and TRBJ2-7; D perhaps matches TRBD1 (6 bases). The germline V gene has CDR1 LNHDA and CDR2 SQIVND (reference sequence). CDR3 length equals 14 residues. V was clipped by 3 bases and J by 2 bases, with 11 bases between them. CDR3 sequence reads: CASSIGWGPYEQYF. For the CDR3, the DNA is TGTGCCAGTAGTATTGGATGGGGGCCCTACGAGCAGTACTTC. The full variable domain, completed using reference TRBV19 and TRBJ2-7, is DGGITQSPKYLFRKEGQNVTLSCEQNLNHDAMYWYRQDPGQGLRLIYYSQIVNDFQKGDIAEGYSVSREKKESFPLTVTSAQKNPTAFYLCASSIGWGPYEQYFGPGTRLTVT.

V usage is TRBV30 and J usage is TRBJ2-7; a weak D match, TRBD2 (6 bases). CDR3 length: 11 residues. Germline CDR1 reads GTSNPN; CDR2 reads SVGIG (reference sequence). Trimming left V 4 bases short and J 6 bases short, with 10 bases between. CDR3 loop: CAWNLGGEQYF. DNA of the CDR3: TGTGCCTGGAATTTGGGGGGCGAGCAGTACTTC.

The rearrangement uses TRBV5-1 and TRBJ2-3; 8 bases map to TRBD2. The CDR3 has 16 amino acids. Germline assignment: CDR1 SGHRS and CDR2 YFSETQ. The V segment lost 4 bases and the J segment 1 base; nucleotides outside the gene matches: 8. CDR3 in amino acids: CASSPPGGGGTDTQYF. DNA for the CDR3: TGCGCCAGCAGCCCCCCGGGGGGGGGAGGCACAGATACGCAGTATTTT.

This clone was picked up one time. The gene calls are TRBV6-5 and TRBJ2-5, with D unclear. The V and J ends lost 6 bases and 5 bases respectively, with 13 bases between them. Germline V gives CDR1 MNHEY, CDR2 SVGAGI. This CDR3 has 13 residues. The CDR3 DNA follows: TGTGCCAGCAGGTCCTACGACTGGGAGACCCAGTACTTC. Amino acid sequence: CASRSYDWETQYF.

This chain joins TRBV4-1 and TRBJ1-1; D is unresolved. The CDR3 loop spans 15 amino acids. With 4 bases removed from V and 1 base from J, the gap between germline ends came to 13 bases. Germline CDR1 is MGHRA and CDR2 is YSYEKL. CDR3 loop: CASSLIGLPNTEAFF. For the CDR3, the DNA is TGCGCCAGCAGCCTCATCGGACTGCCGAACACTGAAGCTTTCTTT.

The J gene is TRBJ1-5, the V gene TRBV7-8, with D unresolved. Trimming stripped 5 bases from V and 5 bases from J, with 13 bases between. The CDR3 has 14 residues. CDR1 is SGHVS, CDR2 FQNEAQ, per germline. CDR3 in amino acids: CASSQDNFDQPQHF. CDR3 nucleotides: TGTGCCAGCAGCCAAGACAATTTCGATCAGCCCCAGCATTTT.

This clone has a handful of counts. The chain has TRBV27 and TRBJ1-4, with a possible D match to TRBD1 (6 bases). V lost 6 bases and J 5 bases, leaving 10 bases between the germline ends. The germline V gene encodes CDR1 MNHEY and CDR2 SMNVEV (reference sequence). CDR3 length: 13 amino acids. This CDR3 is CASSQGLNEKLFF. CDR3 DNA: TGTGCCAGCAGCCAGGGGCTGAATGAAAAACTGTTTTTT.

This chain uses TRBV2 with TRBJ2-7; D call uncertain. CDR1 and CDR2 (germline): SNHLY, FYNNEI. The CDR3 extends over 13 amino acids. V lost 8 bases and J lost 0, with 11 bases in between. The CDR3: CASGDPYSYEQYF. CDR3 in DNA: TGTGCCAGCGGAGATCCGTACTCCTACGAGCAGTACTTC.

This chain joins TRBV7-3 and TRBJ2-3; the match to TRBD1 covers 7 bases. Germline loops: CDR1 SGHTA, CDR2 FQGTGA. This CDR3 region has 17 residues. J was trimmed by 1 base and V by 0 bases; bases with no gene match: 7. CDR3 in DNA: TGTGCCAGCAGCTTAACCGGCCAGGGGGTTGGCACAGATACGCAGTATTTT. It encodes CASSLTGQGVGTDTQYF.

This clone was observed at least ten times. This chain uses TRBV24-1 with TRBJ1-6, with D perhaps TRBD1 (6 bases). Germline V lookup: CDR1 KGHDR, CDR2 SFDVKD. V shed 12 bases and J shed 6 bases, with 14 bases lying between them. CDR3 length equals 13 residues. The CDR3 loop is CAVQGRSNSPLHF. As DNA, the CDR3 is TGTGCCGTACAGGGACGAAGTAATTCACCCCTCCACTTT.

V gene TRBV3-1 (or the pseudogene TRBV3-2) combines with J gene TRBJ1-2; D not certain. In germline, CDR1 is LGHDT, CDR2 YNNKEL (reference sequence). Trimming stripped 4 bases from V and 7 bases from J, with 16 bases between. The CDR3 has 14 residues. CDR3 amino acids: CASSLPAGTSGYTF. CDR3 DNA sequence: TGTGCCAGCAGCCTCCCAGCAGGAACGAGTGGCTACACCTTC.

The V gene is TRBV28, the J gene TRBJ1-5; possibly TRBD1 for D (5 bases). CDR1 and CDR2 from the germline V gene are MDHEN and SYDVKM. CDR3 length equals 15 residues. Between the trimmed V and J ends, which lost 8 bases and 7 bases, there was a span of 21 bases. The CDR3 sequence is CASVPLGGVGQPQHF. The CDR3 DNA follows: TGTGCCAGCGTACCTCTGGGGGGGGTAGGACAGCCCCAGCATTTT.

This rearrangement joins TRBV19 to TRBJ2-1; D unclear. Between the trimmed V and J ends, which lost 4 bases and 0 bases, there was a span of 13 bases. The germline V gene has CDR1 LNHDA and CDR2 SQIVND (reference sequence). The CDR3 consists of 16 residues. CDR3 loop: CASSTMGPSSYNEQFF. The CDR3 coding sequence is TGTGCCAGTAGTACCATGGGCCCAAGCTCCTACAATGAGCAGTTCTTC.

This chain uses TRBV18 with TRBJ1-5; the D is unclear. The CDR3 contains 13 residues. With 4 bases removed from V and 4 bases from J, the gap between germline ends came to 8 bases. Per germline, CDR1 KGHSH and CDR2 LQKENI. CDR3: CASSLALNQPQHF. The CDR3 DNA reads TGTGCCAGCTCACTGGCCCTGAATCAGCCCCAGCATTTT.

The chain recombines TRBV7-2 with TRBJ2-5, with D tentatively TRBD2 (6 bases). CDR1 and CDR2 (germline): SGHTA, FQGNSA. CDR3 length equals 18 residues. Trimming removed 2 bases at V and 1 base at J, with 20 bases between. This CDR3 is CASSLRSVGGGAQETQYF. CDR3 coding DNA: TGTGCCAGCAGCTTACGTAGCGTGGGAGGTGGGGCCCAAGAGACCCAGTACTTC. The variable domain in full, with the rest retrieved from reference TRBV7-2 and TRBJ2-5, is GAGVSQSPSNKVTEKGKDVELRCDPISGHTALYWYRQSLGQGLEFLIYFQGNSAPDKSGLPSDRFSAERTGGSVSTLTIQRTQQEDSAVYLCASSLRSVGGGAQETQYFGPGTRLLVL.

The CDR3 nucleotides read TGTGCCAGCAATAGCCCGCGGGGTGATGGCGGCACAGATACGCAGTATTTT. It translates to CASNSPRGDGGTDTQYF. V and J are TRBV28 and TRBJ2-3; tentative D call: TRBD2 (6 bases). Germline lookup yields CDR1 MDHEN and CDR2 SYDVKM. Trimming stripped 7 bases from V and 1 base from J, with 21 bases between. This CDR3 is built from 17 residues.

V and J are TRBV27 and TRBJ1-2; TRBD1 matches 9 bases. Germline values: CDR1 MNHEY, CDR2 SMNVEV (reference sequence). The length of the CDR3 is 16 residues. J lost 3 bases, V lost 4 bases, and 9 bases had no gene match. The CDR3 loop reads CASSSRRDRVDYGYTF. The CDR3 nucleotides read TGTGCCAGCAGTTCCCGCCGGGACAGGGTCGACTATGGCTACACCTTC.